One and the same sample provided the 31 T cell receptor beta chains below, sequenced in a study of CD8+CD57+ T cells in acquired aplastic anemia. Profiling of TCR beta VDJ combinations and CDR3 sequences used genomic DNA as template. TCRdb fed the reads into MiXCR, producing one record per CDR3 protein. The table records fewer than 250,000 distinct CDR3 sequences, about 53% of them present only once. The sample consisted of sorted CD4+, CD8+, or CD8+CD57+ T cells (not recorded which) from PBMCs. The receptors derive from a human donor in good health, serving as a control.

The chain is built from TRBV7-2 and TRBJ1-6; no definite D call. Per germline, CDR1 SGHTA and CDR2 FQGNSA. Trimming took off 5 bases at V and 13 bases at J, with 12 bases between the two ends. This CDR3 has 12 residues. CDR3 sequence: CASSVPNAPLHF. In nucleotides, the CDR3 is TGTGCCAGCAGCGTCCCAAACGCTCCCCTCCACTTT.

This clonotype was found many times. The J gene is TRBJ1-2, the V gene TRBV7-9; unclear D gene. Trimming stripped 1 base from V and 7 bases from J, with 4 bases between. This CDR3 region has 11 residues. CDR1 SEHNR and CDR2 FQNEAQ come from the germline V gene (reference sequence). The CDR3 DNA sequence: TGTGCCAGCAGCTTAGTAACTGGCTACACCTTC. This encodes CASSLVTGYTF.

This clonotype was picked up many times. The CDR3 nucleotides read TGCAGTGCCCTTAACCGGGACAGTACCACAGATACGCAGTATTTT. It codes for CSALNRDSTTDTQYF. V and J are TRBV20-1 and TRBJ2-3; 7 positions match TRBD1. The CDR3 contains 15 residues. V trimming: 6 bases; J trimming: 2 bases; junction bases outside the gene matches: 11. From germline, CDR1 is DFQATT and CDR2 SNEGSKA (reference sequence).

The chain combines TRBV7-9 with TRBJ1-2; a weak D match, TRBD1 (6 bases). The V end was cut by 6 bases, the J end by 8 bases, with 19 bases between. Per germline, CDR1 SEHNR and CDR2 FQNEAQ (reference sequence). The CDR3 runs to 14 residues. This chain's CDR3 is CASRRQEKTQGYTF. The CDR3 bases are TGTGCCAGCAGACGACAGGAAAAAACCCAAGGCTACACCTTC.

The V call is TRBV5-1, the J call TRBJ2-1; D may match TRBD1 or TRBD2 (5 bases each). CDR1 SGHRS and CDR2 YFSETQ come from the germline V gene. The CDR3 contains 17 residues. Between the trimmed V and J ends, which lost 4 bases and 0 bases, there was a span of 17 bases. The CDR3 DNA reads TGCGCCAGCAGCCGGGAATCGGGACCGAGCTCCTACAATGAGCAGTTCTTC. This codes for CASSRESGPSSYNEQFF.

CDR3 DNA: TGTGCCATCGGACTAGCGGGCGCATCTAGCACAGATACGCAGTATTTT. This translates into CAIGLAGASSTDTQYF. The chain combines TRBV10-3 with TRBJ2-3; 11 nucleotides match TRBD2. The germline V gene has CDR1 ENHRY and CDR2 SYGVKD. Trimming removed 8 bases from V and 0 bases from J; junction bases left unmatched: 7. This CDR3 has 16 amino acids.

This clonotype was seen ten or more times. The CDR3 DNA reads as TGTGCCAGCAGGCGACAGGGGAGGTTCGCGAACACCGGGGAGCTGTTTTTT. Residues: CASRRQGRFANTGELFF. The chain recombines TRBV7-2 with TRBJ2-2, with 8 bases that match TRBD1. After removal of 6 bases from V and 0 bases from J, the junction contained 9 bases not matched to a gene. The V gene's germline CDR1 is SGHTA and CDR2 FQGNSA. The CDR3 runs 17 residues.

The chain links TRBV5-6 to TRBJ1-5; 11 positions match TRBD1. This CDR3 comprises 16 residues. The ends lost 6 bases at V and 7 bases at J; junction bases unmatched: 12. Germline CDR1 is SGHDT and CDR2 is YYEEEE. CDR3 sequence reads: CASTRDRGLGEQPQHF. The CDR3, as DNA: TGTGCCAGCACCCGGGACAGGGGGTTGGGCGAGCAGCCCCAGCATTTT.

This clonotype was picked up many times. The CDR3 sequence is CASSYRVPQETQYF. Here the CDR3 DNA reads TGTGCCAGCAGTTACAGGGTTCCGCAAGAGACCCAGTACTTC. The rearrangement joins TRBV6-5 to TRBJ2-5; no definite D call. Trimming cost V 2 bases and J 2 bases, with 9 bases left between them. Looked up from germline, CDR1 is MNHEY and CDR2 is SVGAGI. CDR3 length equals 14 residues.

The table lists this clonotype with a count of one. V gene TRBV5-1 combines with J gene TRBJ2-7; 11 bases align to TRBD1. Germline values: CDR1 SGHRS, CDR2 YFSETQ. The CDR3 is made up of 16 amino acids. The V and J ends lost 4 bases and 0 bases, in that order; junction bases with no gene match: 6. DNA for the CDR3: TGCGCCAGCAGCCCTTCCGGGACAGGGGGCTCCTACGAGCAGTACTTC. It encodes CASSPSGTGGSYEQYF.

This clonotype occurred many times. A much more abundant neighbour one base away suggests this may be a read error. The V gene is TRBV19, the J gene TRBJ2-5, with a weak D call TRBD2 (6 bases). Germline CDR1 LNHDA, CDR2 SQIVND (reference sequence). V lost 6 bases and J lost 9, with 20 bases in between. The CDR3 consists of 14 residues. The CDR3: CASRDWRGGEAQYF. The CDR3 DNA reads as TGTGCCAGTAGAGACTGGCGGGGCGGGGAGGCCCAGTACTTC.

This rearrangement joins TRBV24-1 to TRBJ1-5; weak D call: TRBD1 (5 bases). Germline loops: CDR1 KGHDR, CDR2 SFDVKD. Trimming left V 5 bases short and J 1 base short, with 11 bases between. The CDR3 consists of 15 residues. Here the CDR3 DNA reads TGTGCCACCAGTGTTGGACACGGGAGCAATCAGCCCCAGCATTTT. Encoded protein: CATSVGHGSNQPQHF.

The table lists this clonotype with a few counts. This sequence joins TRBV24-1 and TRBJ2-1; 10 bases line up with TRBD1. Germline V gives CDR1 KGHDR, CDR2 SFDVKD. The CDR3 is 16 amino acids. V lost 6 bases and J lost 3; bases outside the gene matches: 7. The CDR3 protein is CATSWEGQGFYNEQFF. As DNA, the CDR3 is TGTGCCACCAGTTGGGAGGGACAGGGGTTCTACAATGAGCAGTTCTTC.

The V gene is TRBV10-3, the J gene TRBJ1-2, with 7 bases lining up with TRBD1. Trimming took 4 bases from V and 2 from J; bases not matched to a gene: 10. The CDR3 runs 16 residues. Germline CDR1 is ENHRY and CDR2 is SYGVKD. The CDR3 region is CAISAGQNEMNYGYTF. CDR3 coding DNA: TGTGCCATCAGTGCGGGACAGAATGAGATGAACTATGGCTACACCTTC.

The sample holds one count of this clonotype. The rearrangement uses TRBV7-6 and TRBJ2-2; TRBD1 aligns across 7 bases. The J call could be wrong; TRBJ1-3 is a better fit for the DNA end. CDR1 is SGHVS and CDR2 is FNYEAQ in the germline V gene. The CDR3 consists of 16 residues. In DNA, the CDR3 is TGTGCCAGCAGCTTCCCGGGACAGCGCGCGGGAAACACCATATATTTT. The encoded protein is CASSFPGQRAGNTIYF.

Concerning this clonotype itself: In this CDR3 the conserved last residue, phenylalanine or tryptophan, is missing, so a read error is likely. The rearrangement uses TRBV19 and TRBJ2-1; TRBD1 aligns across 7 bases. There are 15 residues in the CDR3. The germline V gene encodes CDR1 LNHDA and CDR2 SQIVND (reference sequence). The ends lost 6 bases at V and 0 bases at J; junction bases unmatched: 5. The CDR3 bases are TGTGCCAGTAGACTGGACAGGAGCTCCTACAATGAGCAGTTCTCC. This codes for CASRLDRSSYNEQFS.

Comments on this clonotype: One end of the junction fails to match germline, which may point to a read error. The chain joins TRBV6-5 to TRBJ2-7, with D tentatively TRBD2 (6 bases). The germline V gene encodes CDR1 MNHEY and CDR2 SVGAGI. The CDR3 is 15 amino acids. The DNA for the CDR3 is TGTGCCAGCAGGGGGAGGAAGGGATGGAACTACAAGCAGTACTTC. Its translation is CASRGRKGWNYKQYF.

J is TRBJ1-5 and V is TRBV7-2, with D possibly matching TRBD1 (5 bases). Trimming shortened V by 6 bases and J by 7 bases, and 16 bases separated the two germline ends. The CDR3 consists of 14 residues. Germline lookup yields CDR1 SGHTA and CDR2 FQGNSA. The CDR3 here is CASSPLQGGQPQHF. The CDR3 coding sequence is TGTGCCAGCAGTCCCCTTCAGGGAGGACAGCCCCAGCATTTT.

The chain has TRBV3-1 and TRBJ1-6; D gene unclear. Germline V gives CDR1 LGHDT, CDR2 YNNKEL (reference sequence). This CDR3 contains 16 residues. V gave up 4 bases and J gave up 8 bases, with 18 bases separating them. The CDR3 protein is CASSLPDPPNDSPLHF. The CDR3 DNA reads as TGTGCCAGCAGCCTTCCAGATCCCCCTAATGATTCACCCCTCCACTTT.

This clonotype showed up many times. The chain joins TRBV6-2 or TRBV6-3 to TRBJ2-7, with 9 bases lining up with TRBD1. The CDR3 length is 16 residues. The junction had 14 bases not matched to a gene; V was cut back by 7 bases and J by 4 bases. The germline CDR1 and CDR2 sequences are MNHEY and SVGEGT. The CDR3 loop reads CASNSGPGTGSYEQYF. DNA for the CDR3: TGTGCCAGCAATTCTGGACCCGGGACAGGGAGTTACGAGCAGTACTTC.

This clonotype was observed many times. The chain has TRBV6-1 and TRBJ2-3; TRBD1 matches 7 bases. Germline V lookup: CDR1 MNHNS, CDR2 SASEGT. The CDR3 sequence is 15 residues long. Trimming removed 6 bases from V and 2 bases from J; junction bases left unmatched: 8. The CDR3 bases are TGTGCCAGCAGGAAACGGACAGGAGTCACAGATACGCAGTATTTT. It translates to CASRKRTGVTDTQYF.

In this sample, this clonotype turned up many times. This chain uses TRBV7-6 with TRBJ1-2; TRBD1 is a possible D gene (5 bases). Germline V gene data show CDR1 as SGHVS and CDR2 as FNYEAQ. Trimming shortened V by 1 base and J by 4 bases, and 13 bases separated the two germline ends. This CDR3 has 15 residues. CDR3 loop: CASSLVKETAYGYTF. CDR3 DNA sequence: TGTGCCAGCAGCTTAGTGAAGGAGACAGCCTATGGCTACACCTTC.

The V gene is TRBV9, the J gene TRBJ2-3, with D maybe TRBD2 (6 bases). V lost 0 bases and J 3 bases, leaving 11 bases between the germline ends. CDR3 length: 15 residues. Looked up from germline, CDR1 is SGDLS and CDR2 is YYNGEE. The CDR3 reads CASSVEGGGTDTQYF. As DNA, the CDR3 is TGTGCCAGCAGCGTAGAAGGCGGAGGGACAGATACGCAGTATTTT.

This rearrangement joins TRBV20-1 to TRBJ1-2; D may be TRBD1 (6 bases). Germline V gene lookup returns CDR1 DFQATT and CDR2 SNEGSKA (reference sequence). V was cut by 4 bases and J by 6 bases, with 12 bases left in between. The CDR3 has 12 amino acids. The CDR3 region has the DNA TGCAGTGCTAATACAGGGTTAGATGGCTACACCTTC. It yields the protein CSANTGLDGYTF.

This clonotype was picked up many times. The chain is built from TRBV6-5 and TRBJ2-7; 11 bases agree with TRBD2. V shed 0 bases, J shed 3 bases, and the junction held 1 base outside the gene matches. Germline CDR1 and CDR2: MNHEY and SVGAGI. The CDR3 length is 15 residues. CDR3 residues: CASSYSGTSGYEQYF. CDR3 sequence (DNA): TGTGCCAGCAGTTACTCCGGGACTAGCGGCTACGAGCAGTACTTC.

V is TRBV19 and J is TRBJ1-5; D is possibly TRBD1 (5 bases). The CDR3 has 14 amino acids. V was trimmed by 5 bases and J by 5 bases, leaving 13 bases between them. In germline, CDR1 is LNHDA, CDR2 SQIVND (reference sequence). The CDR3: CASSPMPGDQPQHF. CDR3 sequence (DNA): TGTGCCAGTAGTCCAATGCCGGGGGATCAGCCCCAGCATTTT. Looking up the rest from reference TRBV19 and TRBJ1-5 gives the full variable domain: DGGITQSPKYLFRKEGQNVTLSCEQNLNHDAMYWYRQDPGQGLRLIYYSQIVNDFQKGDIAEGYSVSREKKESFPLTVTSAQKNPTAFYLCASSPMPGDQPQHFGDGTRLSIL.

This clonotype has only one observation. V usage is TRBV2 and J usage is TRBJ2-3; 12 nucleotides agree with TRBD2. Germline-derived CDR1 and CDR2 are SNHLY and FYNNEI. The V gene end was trimmed by 3 bases and the J gene end by 2 bases; junction bases not matched to a gene: 3. The CDR3 is made up of 16 amino acids. In DNA, the CDR3 is TGTGCCAGCAGTGACGCTAGCGGGGGGGCCACAGATACGCAGTATTTT. Translation gives CASSDASGGATDTQYF.

This clonotype has ten or more counts. The chain carries TRBV5-1 and TRBJ1-5; D is undetermined. The CDR3 sequence is 13 residues long. V was pared by 3 bases and J by 1 base, with 5 bases between. Per the germline V gene, CDR1 is SGHRS and CDR2 is YFSETQ. As DNA, the CDR3 is TGCGCCAGCAGCTCCGACAGCAATCAGCCCCAGCATTTT. As protein: CASSSDSNQPQHF.

The V and J genes are TRBV29-1 and TRBJ1-5, with D hard to call. Trimming left V 8 bases short and J 0 bases short, with 11 bases between. The V gene's germline CDR1 is SQVTM and CDR2 ANQGSEA. The CDR3 contains 13 residues. CDR3 amino acids: CSLEGASNQPQHF. The CDR3 bases are TGCAGCTTGGAGGGTGCTAGCAATCAGCCCCAGCATTTT.

The chain links TRBV19 to TRBJ1-1; D unclear. The CDR3 covers 15 residues. V dropped 2 bases and J dropped 2 bases, with 12 bases sitting between them. Germline CDR1 reads LNHDA; CDR2 reads SQIVND (reference sequence). CDR3 nucleotides: TGTGCCAGTAGTATATCGTGGACTTCTAACACTGAAGCTTTCTTT. This gives the protein CASSISWTSNTEAFF. Full variable domain (missing parts from reference TRBV19 and TRBJ1-1): DGGITQSPKYLFRKEGQNVTLSCEQNLNHDAMYWYRQDPGQGLRLIYYSQIVNDFQKGDIAEGYSVSREKKESFPLTVTSAQKNPTAFYLCASSISWTSNTEAFFGQGTRLTVV.

This clonotype was counted ten times or more. V and J are TRBV5-1 and TRBJ2-1; D tentatively fits TRBD1 or TRBD2 (5 bases each). The length of the CDR3 is 15 residues. Germline values: CDR1 SGHRS, CDR2 YFSETQ. V was trimmed by 0 bases and J by 5 bases, leaving 12 bases between them. The CDR3 is CASSLGGFRDNEQFF. For the CDR3, the DNA is TGCGCCAGCAGCTTGGGGGGGTTCAGGGACAATGAGCAGTTCTTC.